Detailed here is one TCR beta chain. These data belong to a study of technical replicates of blood from a handful of donors. CDR3 size: 12 residues. V was pared by 10 bases and J by 6 bases, with 9 bases of the junction left unmatched. In germline, CDR1 is SNHLY, CDR2 FYNNEI. Profiling relied on immunoSEQ multiplex PCR, and the TCRdb table lists in-frame clones only, not all of them. This sample has roughly 80,000 clones; about 92% occur once, and the top ten carry approximately 0.45%. Sequencing was carried out using T cells isolated from PBMCs. The rearrangement joins TRBV2 to TRBJ2-7; 7 bases map to TRBD1. The receptor was isolated from a human donor in good health. Here the CDR3 DNA reads TGTGCCATACGACAGGGAAAGGGCGAGCAGTACTTC. Protein product: CAIRQGKGEQYF.